The 2 T cell receptor beta chains below were found in one sample sequenced in a study of lymphopenia after photon versus proton radiotherapy. Some clones are missing from TCRdb's copy, which holds only in-frame ones; the method was immunoSEQ multiplex PCR. The data show some 38,000 clones, with 80% to 95% seen just once and around 15% held by the top ten. The specimen was peripheral blood, collected from a patient treated with photon-based radiotherapy. These receptors were collected from a man aged 60 to 69 with cholangiocarcinoma.

The rearrangement links TRBV19 to TRBJ1-1, with a possible D match to TRBD1 (5 bases). CDR3 length: 19 amino acids. The V gene's germline CDR1 is LNHDA and CDR2 SQIVND (reference sequence). The V and J ends lost 2 bases and 1 base respectively, with 23 bases between them. CDR3 amino acids: CASSILPGTFDLPNTEAFF. CDR3 nucleotide sequence: TGTGCCAGTAGTATACTCCCAGGGACCTTTGACCTTCCGAACACTGAAGCTTTCTTT.

This clone occurred a few times. The chain carries TRBV27 and TRBJ1-1, with no clear D. CDR1 and CDR2 from the germline V gene are MNHEY and SMNVEV (reference sequence). Trimming shortened V by 1 base and J by 7 bases, and 16 bases separated the two germline ends. The CDR3 is made up of 15 amino acids. The CDR3 DNA is TGTGCCAGCAGTTTATTCGGAGGACCTAGCGGTGAAGCTTTCTTT. Its protein is CASSLFGGPSGEAFF.